The 20 T cell receptor beta chains in this list originate from one sample, sequenced in a study of blood T cell repertoires in COVID-19 (dated by TCRdb to 2018 to 2020). The library came from the immunoSEQ multiplex PCR assay. TCRdb's version of the immuneACCESS table is confined to in-frame rearrangements and falls short of the full clone set. An unresolved V gene accounts for under half of the shortfall where checked; the remainder is of unknown origin. This sample is represented by about 140,000 clones; 85% of them were singletons. Around 2.9% of the sample comes from the top ten. Sample: peripheral blood. Receptors were obtained from a man between 45 and 60 years old with acute or convalescent COVID-19.

The V and J genes are TRBV2 and TRBJ1-2, with D perhaps TRBD1 (5 bases). Germline V gene data show CDR1 as SNHLY and CDR2 as FYNNEI. The CDR3 totals 14 residues. V shed 3 bases and J shed 2 bases, with 10 bases lying between them. For the CDR3, the DNA is TGTGCCAGCAGTGATGCACGGGGGAACTATGGCTACACCTTC. Translated, it gives CASSDARGNYGYTF.

The J gene is TRBJ1-2, the V gene TRBV19; 11 bases agree with TRBD1. This CDR3 has 16 amino acids. Losses at the gene ends were 5 bases for V and 3 bases for J; bases not matched to a gene: 8. Germline V gene lookup returns CDR1 LNHDA and CDR2 SQIVND (reference sequence). The CDR3 is CASSPARTGGDYGYTF. The CDR3 bases are TGTGCCAGTAGTCCCGCTAGGACAGGGGGCGACTATGGCTACACCTTC.

This chain joins TRBV6-1 and TRBJ2-7, with TRBD1 identical over 7 bases. CDR1 is MNHNS and CDR2 is SASEGT in the germline V gene. This CDR3 has 14 residues. The J segment lost 3 bases and the V segment lost 1 base, leaving 3 bases of the junction unmatched. Here the CDR3 reads CASSEGGGDYEQYF. Here the CDR3 DNA reads TGTGCCAGCAGTGAAGGAGGGGGCGACTACGAGCAGTACTTC.

This chain joins TRBV11-2 and TRBJ2-7, with TRBD2 identical over 12 bases. The CDR3 contains 15 residues. CDR1 and CDR2 from the germline V gene are SGHAT and FQNNGV. V shed 4 bases, J shed 4 bases, and the junction held 5 bases outside the gene matches. Here the CDR3 reads CASSSRLAGEYEQYF. CDR3 in DNA: TGTGCCAGCAGCTCCCGACTAGCGGGAGAGTACGAGCAGTACTTC.

This clone came up once. This chain connects TRBV5-6 to TRBJ2-3; 9 bases fit TRBD1. Germline CDR1 and CDR2: SGHDT and YYEEEE. The CDR3 extends over 17 amino acids. Trimming at V came to 1 base and at J to 6 bases, leaving 12 bases not matched to a gene. Here the CDR3 reads CASSLTVVGTGRDTQYF. Here the CDR3 DNA reads TGTGCCAGCAGCTTGACGGTGGTGGGGACAGGGCGGGATACGCAGTATTTT.

The CDR3 DNA reads TGTGCCACCAGTGATGCGCGACAGGTTGGCACTGAAGCTTTCTTT. Protein sequence: CATSDARQVGTEAFF. This sequence joins TRBV24-1 and TRBJ1-1, with D tentatively TRBD1 (6 bases). The V end was cut by 3 bases, the J end by 4 bases, with 14 bases between. The CDR3 extends over 15 amino acids. Germline V gene data show CDR1 as KGHDR and CDR2 as SFDVKD.

The chain links TRBV6-2 or TRBV6-3 to TRBJ1-2; D may be TRBD1 (5 bases). Between the trimmed V and J ends, which lost 5 bases and 6 bases, there was a span of 7 bases. The CDR3 is 11 residues long. The germline gives CDR1 MNHEY, CDR2 SVGEGT. This CDR3 reads CASSGADGYTF. CDR3 nucleotides: TGTGCCAGCAGTGGGGCGGATGGCTACACCTTC.

The chain has TRBV6-5 and TRBJ1-2, with D unresolved. Trimming left V 6 bases short and J 4 bases short, with 12 bases between. The CDR3 extends over 13 amino acids. Germline CDR1 is MNHEY and CDR2 is SVGAGI. CDR3 bases: TGTGCCAGCAGAGTGGGAGGAAGCTATGGCTACACCTTC. It codes for CASRVGGSYGYTF.

V gene TRBV7-9 combines with J gene TRBJ2-1; a possible D gene is TRBD2 (6 bases). The CDR3 sequence is 15 residues long. In germline, CDR1 is SEHNR, CDR2 FQNEAQ (reference sequence). The ends were cut back, 5 bases at V and 2 bases at J, with 13 bases in the middle. CDR3 region: CASSLSGPAYNEQFF. DNA for the CDR3: TGTGCCAGCAGCCTTAGCGGACCGGCCTACAATGAGCAGTTCTTC.

V usage is TRBV5-4 and J usage is TRBJ2-1, with D possibly matching TRBD2 (6 bases). Between the trimmed V and J ends, which lost 5 bases and 0 bases, there was a span of 12 bases. The CDR3 totals 15 residues. The germline CDR1 and CDR2 sequences are SGHNT and YYREEE (reference sequence). The CDR3 sequence is CASSPRGSSYNEQFF. As DNA, the CDR3 is TGTGCCAGCAGTCCCCGGGGGAGCTCCTACAATGAGCAGTTCTTC.

This rearrangement joins TRBV5-4 to TRBJ1-6; 10 bases fit TRBD1. The CDR3 contains 17 residues. The germline gives CDR1 SGHNT, CDR2 YYREEE (reference sequence). V was pared by 3 bases and J by 7 bases, with 10 bases of the junction left unmatched. CDR3 sequence: CASSYDRGRAGNSPLHF. The CDR3 DNA reads as TGTGCCAGCAGCTATGACAGGGGGCGGGCGGGGAATTCACCCCTCCACTTT.

The CDR3: CASSGPFRGAPTGELFF. Written as DNA, the CDR3 is TGTGCCAGCAGTGGGCCCTTCCGGGGGGCCCCCACCGGGGAGCTGTTTTTT. This sequence joins TRBV25-1 and TRBJ2-2, with a tentative D call TRBD2 (7 bases). Trimming left V 4 bases short and J 4 bases short, with 19 bases between. The CDR3 runs to 17 residues. Germline-derived CDR1 and CDR2 are MGHDK and SYGVNS.

This clone occurred once. The chain employs TRBV19 and TRBJ2-1, with unresolved D. The CDR3 loop spans 12 amino acids. V gave up 5 bases and J gave up 4 bases, with 6 bases separating them. The germline gives CDR1 LNHDA, CDR2 SQIVND (reference sequence). The CDR3 nucleotides are TGTGCCAGTAGTGGGCCATACAATGAGCAGTTCTTC. Amino acids: CASSGPYNEQFF.

The V and J genes are TRBV18 and TRBJ2-1; 7 positions match TRBD1. V gave up 2 bases and J gave up 9 bases; unmatched junction bases: 7. Germline V gives CDR1 KGHSH, CDR2 LQKENI. The CDR3 is 14 residues long. This chain's CDR3 is CASSPKLGGGEQFF. DNA of the CDR3: TGTGCCAGCTCACCAAAACTAGGGGGCGGTGAGCAGTTCTTC.

V is TRBV11-1 and J is TRBJ2-1; 10 bases match TRBD1. Germline V gene lookup returns CDR1 SGHAT and CDR2 FQDESV (reference sequence). The CDR3 consists of 16 residues. J lost 8 bases, V lost 3 bases, and 10 bases had no gene match. CDR3 sequence: CASSFLGTGVAHEQFF. CDR3 bases: TGTGCCAGCAGCTTTCTCGGGACAGGGGTTGCCCATGAGCAGTTCTTC.

The V and J genes are TRBV6-6 and TRBJ2-7; TRBD1 agrees at 7 bases. Germline lookup yields CDR1 MNHNY and CDR2 SVGAGI (reference sequence). V lost 0 bases and J lost 1; bases outside the gene matches: 6. The CDR3 loop spans 16 amino acids. The CDR3 DNA sequence: TGTGCCAGCAGTTACTCTACAGGGGTTCAGTCCTACGAGCAGTACTTC. It encodes CASSYSTGVQSYEQYF.

V gene TRBV5-1 combines with J gene TRBJ2-7; 8 bases match TRBD1. J was trimmed by 5 bases and V by 4 bases; bases with no gene match: 8. Germline V gene data show CDR1 as SGHRS and CDR2 as YFSETQ. This CDR3 has 14 amino acids. The CDR3 reads CASSAGQVSNEQYF. The CDR3 DNA sequence: TGCGCCAGCAGCGCGGGACAGGTGTCCAACGAGCAGTACTTC.

CDR3 nucleotides: TGTGCCAGCAGCTTAATGGGGACAGGGGGCGCGGAGACCCAGTACTTC. It is translated as CASSLMGTGGAETQYF. This chain links TRBV7-3 with TRBJ2-5; 12 positions match TRBD1. Germline-derived CDR1 and CDR2 are SGHTA and FQGTGA. The CDR3 is 16 amino acids. Germline trimming cut 1 base from V and 5 bases from J; bases unmatched to any gene: 5.

The gene calls are TRBV6-1 and TRBJ1-5, with 7 bases lining up with TRBD1. In germline, CDR1 is MNHNS, CDR2 SASEGT. The ends lost 0 bases at V and 2 bases at J; junction bases unmatched: 4. This CDR3 is 16 amino acids long. CDR3: CASSEATGVGNQPQHF. CDR3 sequence (DNA): TGTGCCAGCAGTGAAGCTACAGGGGTTGGCAATCAGCCCCAGCATTTT.

This sequence joins TRBV3-1 (or the pseudogene TRBV3-2) and TRBJ2-2; D is possibly TRBD2 (6 bases). V shed 1 base and J shed 8 bases, with 17 bases lying between them. The V gene's germline CDR1 is LGHDT and CDR2 YNNKEL (reference sequence). The CDR3 contains 16 residues. The CDR3 nucleotides are TGTGCCAGCAGCCAAGTCGTTCCCAGGAGGGGAGGGGAGCTGTTTTTT. It is translated as CASSQVVPRRGGELFF.